The present TCR beta chain was sequenced within a study of spatial heterogeneity in lung cancer. The wider study: Available follow-up PBMC samples, collected a median of roughly two years post-resection, were sequenced. An average of more than ten raw reads was observed per unique TCR and UMI combination.

In the library, each TCR cDNA molecule bore its own unique molecular identifier. TCRdb itself ran the 5' RACE reads through MiXCR, one entry per CDR3 protein. This table has under 150,000 distinct CDR3 sequences, 9.5% to 15% appearing once. Comment on this clonotype: Its target is unknown.

Germline loops: CDR1 SGHDT, CDR2 YYEEEE. V shed 1 base, J shed 3 bases, and the junction held 2 bases outside the gene matches. The CDR3 length is 14 residues. The sample's time point: blood at routine non-recurrence follow-up after resection. No cells were sorted before sequencing. The whole RNA sequenced was extracted from tumor, nontumor lung or frozen PBMC. Study-level findings and limits: More often at tumor resection than at routine follow-up, ubiquitous expanded tumor TCRs were detected in the blood.

The sample in question was PBMCs, obtained at follow-up. The source is a male donor with early-stage non-small cell lung cancer. The V and J genes are TRBV5-6 and TRBJ2-5; TRBD1 aligns across 8 bases. CDR3 loop: CASSLLDREETQYF. In nucleotides, the CDR3 is TGTGCCAGCAGCTTGCTGGACAGGGAAGAGACCCAGTACTTC.